These T cell receptor beta chains were read from a single sample in a study of lymphopenia after photon versus proton radiotherapy. Sequenced by immunoSEQ multiplex PCR; TCRdb stores in-frame clones only, minus some. The sample includes 24,000 or so clones, approximately 84% of them seen just once. Here the sequenced sample was peripheral blood, taken from a patient treated with photon-based radiotherapy. The source of these receptors is a man aged 35-49 years with gastric cancer. Both conserved end residues are part of each CDR3. D genes are given only for firm matches. Expanded clones are given a class, and other clones once, few, many or no size at all.

D gene | clone size | J gene | V gene | CDR3 protein | CDR3 DNA
. | once | TRBJ1-5 | TRBV9 | CASSVDIGGNNQPQHF | TGTGCCAGCAGCGTAGATATAGGGGGGAACAATCAGCCCCAGCATTTT
. | . | TRBJ2-1 | TRBV5-1 | CASSLADSYNEQFF | TGCGCCAGCAGCTTAGCAGATTCCTACAATGAGCAGTTCTTC
. | . | TRBJ1-1 | TRBV11-2 | CASSLGQGFRTEAFF | TGTGCCAGCAGCTTAGGTCAGGGGTTTCGCACTGAAGCTTTCTTT
. | once | TRBJ1-1 | TRBV11-1 | CASSFGVSLNTEAFF | TGTGCCAGCAGCTTCGGGGTCTCCTTAAACACTGAAGCTTTCTTT
TRBD1 | . | TRBJ2-1 | TRBV6-5 | CASRPTGSSYNEQFF | TGTGCCAGCAGGCCGACAGGGAGCTCCTACAATGAGCAGTTCTTC
TRBD1 | . | TRBJ1-2 | TRBV19 | CASGFSAGGKDYGYTF | TGTGCCAGTGGTTTCTCGGCAGGGGGCAAGGACTATGGCTACACCTTC
. | . | TRBJ1-1 | TRBV6-5 | CASSYSTEAFF | TGTGCCAGCAGTTACTCGACAGAAGCTTTCTTT
. | . | TRBJ1-2 | TRBV14 | CASSQDGGWSGYTF | TGTGCCAGCAGCCAGGACGGGGGCTGGAGTGGCTACACCTTC
. | . | TRBJ2-1 | TRBV14 | CASSPAHNEQFF | TGTGCCAGCAGTCCGGCCCACAATGAGCAGTTCTTC
TRBD1 | . | TRBJ2-5 | TRBV15 | CATSRVGQKETQYF | TGTGCCACCAGCAGAGTGGGACAGAAAGAGACCCAGTACTTC
. | . | TRBJ1-4 | TRBV30 | CAWSALGEEVVGKLFF | TGTGCCTGGAGTGCCCTGGGGGAAGAGGTCGTGGGAAAACTGTTTTTT
TRBD1 | . | TRBJ1-1 | TRBV29-1 | CSAAGTAMNTEAFF | TGCAGCGCCGCCGGGACAGCAATGAACACTGAAGCTTTCTTT
. | . | TRBJ2-2 | TRBV7-2 | CASSAGAGSRNTGELFF | TGTGCCAGCAGCGCGGGTGCAGGGTCCCGGAACACCGGGGAGCTGTTTTTT
TRBD1 | . | TRBJ1-1 | TRBV5-1 | CASSLGVRTGVTEAFF | TGCGCCAGCAGCTTAGGAGTTCGGACAGGGGTTACTGAAGCTTTCTTT
. | . | TRBJ1-1 | TRBV7-3 | CASSPQGLNTEAFF | TGTGCCAGCAGTCCTCAAGGGTTGAACACTGAAGCTTTCTTT
. | . | TRBJ2-1 | TRBV19 | CASRDYREQFF | TGTGCCAGTAGAGATTACAGAGAGCAGTTCTTC
. | . | TRBJ1-1 | TRBV2 | CASSETGYTEAFF | TGTGCCAGCAGTGAAACAGGGTATACTGAAGCTTTCTTT
. | . | TRBJ2-4 | TRBV5-5 | CASSGGPSDIQYF | TGTGCCAGCAGCGGGGGTCCTAGCGACATTCAGTACTTC
. | . | TRBJ1-2 | TRBV6-1 | CASSPDGGVYGYTF | TGTGCCAGCAGTCCCGACGGGGGGGTCTATGGCTACACCTTC
. | . | TRBJ1-4 | TRBV6-5 | CASSYSREGRKLFF | TGTGCCAGCAGTTACTCTCGTGAGGGTCGGAAACTGTTTTTT
TRBD1 | . | TRBJ2-5 | TRBV9 | CASSQGAGETQYF | TGTGCCAGCAGTCAGGGGGCTGGAGAGACCCAGTACTTC
. | . | TRBJ1-5 | TRBV5-4 | CASSLGGENQPQHF | TGTGCCAGCAGCTTGGGGGGAGAAAATCAGCCCCAGCATTTT
. | . | TRBJ2-2 | TRBV21-1 | CASSKAGSRAGLTNTGELFF | TGTGCCAGCAGCAAAGCAGGTTCTAGAGCGGGGCTCACGAACACCGGGGAGCTGTTTTTT
. | . | TRBJ1-4 | TRBV2 | CASGQLEKLFF | TGTGCCAGTGGACAGTTAGAAAAACTGTTTTTT
. | . | TRBJ2-5 | TRBV4-2 | CASSQEGPGSQETQYF | TGTGCCAGCAGCCAAGAGGGGCCGGGGTCCCAAGAGACCCAGTACTTC
. | few | TRBJ1-5 | TRBV19 | CASRGPQVGNQPQHF | TGTGCCAGTAGGGGTCCGCAGGTTGGCAATCAGCCCCAGCATTTT
TRBD1 | . | TRBJ2-3 | TRBV19 | CASSRGTGVIDTQYF | TGTGCCAGCAGCCGGGGGACAGGGGTTATAGATACGCAGTATTTT
. | . | TRBJ2-1 | TRBV7-6 | CASSFRTDEQFF | TGTGCCAGCAGCTTCAGGACGGATGAGCAGTTCTTC
. | . | TRBJ1-1 | TRBV7-2 | CASSLLPMNTEAFF | TGTGCCAGCAGCTTGCTTCCAATGAACACTGAAGCTTTCTTT
TRBD1 | . | TRBJ2-1 | TRBV10-3 | CAILTGTGVNEQFF | TGTGCCATCTTAACCGGGACAGGGGTAAATGAGCAGTTCTTC
. | . | TRBJ2-7 | TRBV2 | CASTDSLSSYEQYF | TGTGCCAGCACGGACAGTCTAAGCTCCTACGAGCAGTACTTC
. | . | TRBJ1-5 | TRBV4-1 | CASSLGPYSNQPQHF | TGCGCCAGCAGCCTCGGGCCTTATAGCAATCAGCCCCAGCATTTT
. | . | TRBJ1-6 | TRBV7-3 | CASSFGRLVSPLHF | TGTGCCAGCAGCTTTGGGCGCCTTGTTTCACCCCTCCACTTT
. | . | TRBJ2-5 | TRBV7-2 | CASSYIAGVSRETQYF | TGTGCCAGCAGCTACATAGCAGGGGTTTCTCGAGAGACCCAGTACTTC
. | . | TRBJ1-4 | TRBV27 | CASSLWGDSEKLFF | TGTGCCAGCAGTTTGTGGGGCGATAGTGAAAAACTGTTTTTT
. | . | TRBJ2-2 | TRBV7-9 | CASSALEHGELFF | TGTGCCAGCAGCGCTCTGGAGCACGGGGAGCTGTTTTTT
. | . | TRBJ1-1 | TRBV30 | CAWAGLTNTEAFF | TGTGCCTGGGCTGGACTGACGAACACTGAAGCTTTCTTT
. | . | TRBJ1-2 | TRBV4-2 | CASSQSPQSYGYTF | TGTGCCAGCAGCCAAAGCCCACAGTCCTATGGCTACACCTTC
. | . | TRBJ2-7 | TRBV27 | CASRGSYEQYF | TGTGCCAGCAGGGGGTCGTACGAGCAGTACTTC
. | few | TRBJ1-6 | TRBV2 | CATRPGVYNSPLHF | TGTGCCACACGTCCGGGCGTCTATAATTCACCCCTCCACTTT
TRBD1 | . | TRBJ2-3 | TRBV5-6 | CASSSTGGTDTQYF | TGTGCCAGCAGCTCCACAGGGGGGACAGATACGCAGTATTTT
. | . | TRBJ1-4 | TRBV15 | CATSIHPGTTEKLFF | TGTGCCACCAGCATTCATCCAGGGACTACTGAAAAACTGTTTTTT
TRBD1 | . | TRBJ1-1 | TRBV4-3 | CASSQAGTGNTEAFF | TGCGCCAGCAGCCAAGCCGGGACAGGGAACACTGAAGCTTTCTTT
. | . | TRBJ2-5 | TRBV19 | CASSVGRQETQYF | TGTGCCAGTAGTGTGGGGAGGCAAGAGACCCAGTACTTC
. | . | TRBJ2-1 | TRBV10-3 | CAISVGGGGGGNEQFF | TGTGCCATCAGTGTTGGCGGGGGAGGGGGCGGCAATGAGCAGTTCTTC
. | . | TRBJ1-2 | TRBV4-1 | CASSQEGNNYGYTF | TGCGCCAGCAGCCAAGAGGGTAATAACTATGGCTACACCTTC
TRBD1 | . | TRBJ1-5 | TRBV30 | CAWGSGTATQPQHF | TGTGCCTGGGGCTCCGGGACAGCCACTCAGCCCCAGCATTTT
. | . | TRBJ1-1 | TRBV27 | CASIEAGNTEAFF | TGTGCCAGCATTGAGGCGGGAAACACTGAAGCTTTCTTT
. | . | TRBJ1-2 | TRBV18 | CASSPGGNYGYTF | TGTGCCAGCTCACCAGGGGGGAACTATGGCTACACCTTC
. | . | TRBJ2-7 | TRBV15 | CATSKTDNEQYF | TGTGCCACCAGCAAGACAGATAACGAGCAGTACTTC